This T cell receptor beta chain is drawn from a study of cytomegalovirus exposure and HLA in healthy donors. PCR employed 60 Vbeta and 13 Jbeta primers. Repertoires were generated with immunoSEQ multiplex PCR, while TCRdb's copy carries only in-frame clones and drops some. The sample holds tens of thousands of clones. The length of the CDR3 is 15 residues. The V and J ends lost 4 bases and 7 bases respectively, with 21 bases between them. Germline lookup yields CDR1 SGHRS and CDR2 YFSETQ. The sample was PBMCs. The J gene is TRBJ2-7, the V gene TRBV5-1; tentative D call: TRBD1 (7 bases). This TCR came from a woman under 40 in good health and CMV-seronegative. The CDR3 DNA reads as TGCGCCAGCAGCCCCCTGGAGGGGGCGAGTCAAGAGCAGTACTTC. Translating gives CASSPLEGASQEQYF.